The 10 T cell receptor beta chains presented below share a single source sample, sequenced in a study of cytomegalovirus exposure and HLA in healthy donors. A multiplex PCR was run with 60 Vbeta primers and 13 Jbeta primers. The method was immunoSEQ multiplex PCR; TCRdb's version includes in-frame clones alone and lacks a portion of them. Of about 99,000 clones listed, around 80% are singletons. The sequencing input was PBMCs. The receptors come from a young woman in good health and CMV-seropositive.

The rearrangement joins TRBV27 to TRBJ1-3, with TRBD1 identical over 7 bases. Germline values: CDR1 MNHEY, CDR2 SMNVEV (reference sequence). The trim removed 5 bases at V and 0 bases at J, leaving 7 bases unmatched. CDR3 size: 16 residues. The CDR3 here is CASSRDSPLSGNTIYF. The CDR3 DNA reads TGTGCCAGCAGTAGGGACAGCCCTCTCTCTGGAAACACCATATATTTT.

The chain combines TRBV14 with TRBJ2-5; 9 bases align to TRBD1. With 3 bases clipped from V and 2 bases from J, the junction kept 10 bases outside the gene matches. There are 17 residues in the CDR3. Germline-derived CDR1 and CDR2 are SGHDN and FVKESK. The CDR3 here is CASSQRLGQGRQETQYF. CDR3 DNA sequence: TGTGCCAGCAGCCAGCGTCTCGGACAGGGGAGACAAGAGACCCAGTACTTC.

This rearrangement joins TRBV29-1 to TRBJ1-4; 8 bases line up with TRBD1. The J segment lost 4 bases and the V segment lost 7 bases, leaving 5 bases of the junction unmatched. Per germline, CDR1 SQVTM and CDR2 ANQGSEA. The CDR3 runs to 13 residues. The CDR3 DNA is TGCAGCGCCAGGACAGGGATTAATGAAAAACTGTTTTTT. Translating gives CSARTGINEKLFF. Filled out from reference TRBV29-1 and TRBJ1-4, the complete variable domain reads SAVISQKPSRDICQRGTSLTIQCQVDSQVTMMFWYRQQPGQSLTLIATANQGSEATYESGFVIDKFPISRPNLTFSTLTVSNMSPEDSSIYLCSARTGINEKLFFGSGTQLSVL.

The rearrangement links TRBV7-3 to TRBJ1-3; D is undetermined. Germline V gene data show CDR1 as SGHTA and CDR2 as FQGTGA. V was clipped by 1 base and J by 8 bases, with 12 bases between them. This CDR3 is built from 14 residues. Here the CDR3 DNA reads TGTGCCAGCAGCTTAAGCCCTAATCGGGACACCATATATTTT. Translated: CASSLSPNRDTIYF.

The V gene is TRBV5-1, the J gene TRBJ2-7; D is uncertain. The germline V gene encodes CDR1 SGHRS and CDR2 YFSETQ. This CDR3 spans 13 amino acids. V dropped 2 bases and J dropped 0 bases, with 6 bases sitting between them. Here the CDR3 DNA reads TGCGCCAGCAGCTTCGTGAGCTCCTACGAGCAGTACTTC. It yields the protein CASSFVSSYEQYF.

This sequence joins TRBV6-5 and TRBJ2-3; the D is unclear. Trimming cost V 2 bases and J 2 bases, with 8 bases left between them. From germline, CDR1 is MNHEY and CDR2 SVGAGI. This CDR3 region has 14 residues. The CDR3 DNA sequence: TGTGCCAGCAGTTACGGGCAACTCACAGATACGCAGTATTTT. Translated: CASSYGQLTDTQYF.

The count of this clone is one. The J gene is TRBJ2-1, the V gene TRBV5-1; maybe TRBD2 (5 bases). V dropped 4 bases and J dropped 5 bases, with 10 bases sitting between them. Germline assignment: CDR1 SGHRS and CDR2 YFSETQ. The CDR3 is made up of 13 amino acids. CDR3 coding DNA: TGCGCCAGCAGCCAAGGACTTGACAATGAGCAGTTCTTC. Translation: CASSQGLDNEQFF.

This clone was observed a handful of times. This chain links TRBV11-3 with TRBJ1-1; possibly TRBD1 for D (6 bases). Trimming took off 5 bases at V and 6 bases at J, with 13 bases between the two ends. Per germline, CDR1 SGHNT and CDR2 YENEEA. CDR3 length equals 13 residues. The CDR3 loop reads CASSPDSSAEAFF. The CDR3 nucleotides read TGTGCCAGCAGCCCGGACAGCTCGGCTGAAGCTTTCTTT.

This clone has a count of ten or more. This chain uses TRBV4-1 with TRBJ2-6; D is perhaps TRBD1 (6 bases). The length of the CDR3 is 16 residues. V shed 3 bases and J shed 4 bases, with 13 bases lying between them. Germline assignment: CDR1 MGHRA and CDR2 YSYEKL. The CDR3 DNA sequence: TGCGCCAGCAGCCAGTCTACAGGGACAGGGGCCAACGTCCTGACTTTC. Protein: CASSQSTGTGANVLTF.

The chain is built from TRBV5-4 and TRBJ2-7; TRBD1 matches at 9 bases. From germline, CDR1 is SGHNT and CDR2 YYREEE (reference sequence). The junction had 5 bases not matched to a gene; V was cut back by 4 bases and J by 0 bases. This CDR3 has 15 residues. CDR3 amino acids: CASSPGTGSSYEQYF. The CDR3 DNA sequence: TGTGCCAGCAGCCCTGGGACAGGGAGCTCCTACGAGCAGTACTTC.